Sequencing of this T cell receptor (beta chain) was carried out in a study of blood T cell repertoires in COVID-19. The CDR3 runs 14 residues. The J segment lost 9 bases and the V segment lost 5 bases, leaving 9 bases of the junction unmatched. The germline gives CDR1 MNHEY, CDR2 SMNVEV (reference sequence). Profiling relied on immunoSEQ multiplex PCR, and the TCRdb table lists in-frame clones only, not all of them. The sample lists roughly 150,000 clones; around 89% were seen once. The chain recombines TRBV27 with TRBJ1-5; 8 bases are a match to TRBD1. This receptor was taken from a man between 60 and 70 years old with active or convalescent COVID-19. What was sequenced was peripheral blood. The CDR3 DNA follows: TGTGCCAGCAGTGGGGGCAGGGGGCGTACGCCCCAGCATTTT. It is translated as CASSGGRGRTPQHF.